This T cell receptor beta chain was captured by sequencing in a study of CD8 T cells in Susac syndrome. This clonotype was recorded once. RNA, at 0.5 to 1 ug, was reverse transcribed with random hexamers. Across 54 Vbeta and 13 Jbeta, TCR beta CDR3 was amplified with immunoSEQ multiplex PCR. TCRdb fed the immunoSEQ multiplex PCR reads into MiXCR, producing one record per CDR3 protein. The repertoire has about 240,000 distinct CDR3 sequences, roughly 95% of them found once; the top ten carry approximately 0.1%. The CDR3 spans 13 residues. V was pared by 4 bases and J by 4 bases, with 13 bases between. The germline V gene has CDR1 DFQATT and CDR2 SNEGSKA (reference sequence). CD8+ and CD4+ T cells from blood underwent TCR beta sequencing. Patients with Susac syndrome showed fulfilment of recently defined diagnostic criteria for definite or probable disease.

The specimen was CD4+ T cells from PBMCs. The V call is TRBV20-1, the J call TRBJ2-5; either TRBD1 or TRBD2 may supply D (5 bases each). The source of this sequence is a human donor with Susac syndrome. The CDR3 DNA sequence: TGCAGTGCTAACTACGGGGCTGGAGAGACCCAGTACTTC. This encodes CSANYGAGETQYF.